This is a list of T cell receptor beta chains from one sample in a study of cytomegalovirus exposure and HLA in healthy donors. Using immunoSEQ multiplex PCR, the repertoire was profiled, and TCRdb retains in-frame clones only, with some absent. The data show about 190,000 clones, about 80% seen once. Input material: PBMCs. Receptors originate from a woman aged 25 to 45 in good health and CMV-seronegative. Each CDR3 is given with its conserved first and last residue. The D gene is left open where the match is weak. The size entry is marked missing in some rows and otherwise reads once, few, many or a size class.

cdr3_nt cdr3_aa clone_size d_call v_call cdr3_length j_call
TGTGCCAGCAGTAGAGGGGACAGCCAACCACCCTACGAGCAGTACTTC CASSRGDSQPPYEQYF - TRBD1 TRBV28 16 TRBJ2-7
TGTGCTAGCAGCCAATGGACAGGCGAGCAGTTCTTC CASSQWTGEQFF - TRBD1 TRBV7-7 12 TRBJ2-1
TGTGCCAGCAGGCCTACAGGGGCGTCGCGTCAGCCCCAGCATTTT CASRPTGASRQPQHF - TRBD1 TRBV27 15 TRBJ1-5
TGTGCCAGCCGAAGCGTACTAGCCTACGAGCAGTACTTC CASRSVLAYEQYF once - TRBV28 13 TRBJ2-7
TGCGCCAGCAGCCAAGAACTCGTTGCGCAGACCCAGTACTTC CASSQELVAQTQYF - - TRBV4-3 14 TRBJ2-5
TGCGCCAGCAGCTTGTCCGGTGCCGGGGAGCTGTTTTTT CASSLSGAGELFF - - TRBV5-1 13 TRBJ2-2
TGCAGCGTTAAAGAAACGGGTAGGGGTTACGAGCAGTACTTC CSVKETGRGYEQYF - - TRBV29-1 14 TRBJ2-7
TGTGCCAGCAGTTTAAGAGGGCTCCTTCAGCCCCAGCATTTT CASSLRGLLQPQHF - - TRBV28 14 TRBJ1-5
TGTGCCAGCAGCCGAGGCCCTGGGGGAGGCGAGCAGTACTTC CASSRGPGGGEQYF - - TRBV14 14 TRBJ2-7
TGTGCCTGGAGTGTCTATAGGTGGTTTGAGGACGAGCAGTACTTC CAWSVYRWFEDEQYF - - TRBV30 15 TRBJ2-7
TGTGCCAGCAGCTTGGGTGGCAGAAGAGAGACCCAGTACTTC CASSLGGRRETQYF - - TRBV5-4 14 TRBJ2-5
TGTGCCATCAGTGAGCCGAGTCCCGGGACAGGGAACTATGGCTACACCTTC CAISEPSPGTGNYGYTF - TRBD1 TRBV10-3 17 TRBJ1-2
TGTGCCAGCAGCGTAGGTGGGAGCAATGAGCAGTTCTTC CASSVGGSNEQFF few - TRBV5-4 13 TRBJ2-1
TGTGCCAGTACCAACCTGGGGAGGCCCTACGAGCAGTACTTC CASTNLGRPYEQYF - - TRBV19 14 TRBJ2-7
TGTGCCAGCAGCTCAGGAAACACAGATACGCAGTATTTT CASSSGNTDTQYF few - TRBV7-3 13 TRBJ2-3
TGTGCCACCACCGCCGGGACTAGCGGAATCTACGAGCAGTACTTC CATTAGTSGIYEQYF once TRBD2 TRBV15 15 TRBJ2-7
TGTGCCAGCAGCGTAGGGTCAGGACAGGGTATCCACGAGCAGTACTTC CASSVGSGQGIHEQYF once TRBD1 TRBV9 16 TRBJ2-7
TGCGCCAGCAGCCTAACAGGGAGCACCGGGGAGCTGTTTTTT CASSLTGSTGELFF - - TRBV5-1 14 TRBJ2-2
TGCAGCGGGAGACAGGGATTCGAGCAGTACTTC CSGRQGFEQYF - TRBD1 TRBV29-1 11 TRBJ2-7
TGTGCCAGCAGCCCCGGACAGTATAGCAATCAGCCCCAGCATTTT CASSPGQYSNQPQHF - - TRBV9 15 TRBJ1-5
TGTGCCAGCAGCGGGACTAGCGGGCCCTCCTACGAGCAGTACTTC CASSGTSGPSYEQYF - TRBD2 TRBV7-8 15 TRBJ2-7
TGCGCCAGCAGCCAGCCTTCGGCCGGCTCTGGGGCCAACGGCCTGACTTTC CASSQPSAGSGANGLTF - - TRBV4-1 17 TRBJ2-6
TGTGCCAGCAGCACCGACAGGACAGAGATTATCTACGAGCAGTACTTC CASSTDRTEIIYEQYF - - TRBV7-7 16 TRBJ2-7
TGCGCCAGCAGGGCGGGGGGGCTCGAGGCAGATACGCAGTATTTT CASRAGGLEADTQYF - TRBD2 TRBV5-1 15 TRBJ2-3
TGTGCCAGCAGCCGGCTGGAGACAGTCTATGGCTACACCTTC CASSRLETVYGYTF - - TRBV5-5 14 TRBJ1-2
TGTGCCAGCAGTGGAGGTAGAAGTTTGAACACTGAAGCTTTCTTT CASSGGRSLNTEAFF - - TRBV6-1 15 TRBJ1-1
TGTGCCAGCAGCGTAACCCTCGGGAGGGGGGAGACCCAGTACTTC CASSVTLGRGETQYF - TRBD2 TRBV9 15 TRBJ2-5
TGTGCCAGCAGTTACGGACAGGGGGCACCGTTCTTC CASSYGQGAPFF - TRBD1 TRBV6-5 12 TRBJ2-1
TGTGCCAGCAGCCAAGAGAGGGGGACAGGGCTCGAGCAGTACTTC CASSQERGTGLEQYF - TRBD1 TRBV4-2 15 TRBJ2-7
TGTGCCAGCAGCTTAGTCTCCGGTCAAGCACAAGAGACCCAGTACTTC CASSLVSGQAQETQYF once - TRBV11-2 16 TRBJ2-5
TGCGCCAGCAGCTTGGGACTAGCGGGGGAATACAATGAGCAGTTCTTC CASSLGLAGEYNEQFF few TRBD2 TRBV5-1 16 TRBJ2-1
TGTGCCAGCAAAGCAGGGGGCTTCGGCTCCTACGAGCAGTACTTC CASKAGGFGSYEQYF few TRBD1 TRBV2 15 TRBJ2-7
TGCGCCAGCTCCCGGGGCCAGGGAGGGACCCAGTACTTC CASSRGQGGTQYF - - TRBV5-1 13 TRBJ2-5
TGTGCCAGCAGCTTCGGGACAGCCCCTCAAGAGACCCAGTACTTC CASSFGTAPQETQYF - TRBD1 TRBV5-4 15 TRBJ2-5
TGTGCCAGCAGCCCCAGCCTGACTAGCGGAGTCTACGAGCAGTACTTC CASSPSLTSGVYEQYF - TRBD2 TRBV7-9 16 TRBJ2-7
TGTGCCAGCAGTTTGGGGGGGGATTTTTCCTACAATGAGCAGTTCTTC CASSLGGDFSYNEQFF - TRBD2 TRBV6-6 16 TRBJ2-1
TGTGCCAGCAGCCAAGATGGGGGCAGGGGAATTGAAAAACTGTTTTTT CASSQDGGRGIEKLFF few - TRBV14 16 TRBJ1-4
TGTGCCAGTAGGACTATCCGGGCCTCTAGCGGACATGGCTACACCTTC CASRTIRASSGHGYTF - - TRBV19 16 TRBJ1-2
TGTGCCTGGAGTGTCCAAGATCTCAGGGCTTTCTTT CAWSVQDLRAFF - - TRBV30 12 TRBJ1-1
TGCGCCAGCAGCATACGACAGGCCCAAACAGAGACCCAGTACTTC CASSIRQAQTETQYF few - TRBV5-1 15 TRBJ2-5
TGTGCCAGCAGCTTGGGTGGACTGCCCACTGAAGCTTTCTTT CASSLGGLPTEAFF once - TRBV5-6 14 TRBJ1-1
TGTGCCAGCAGCAGCCGGAGGTTCTTCGATGAGCAGTTCTTC CASSSRRFFDEQFF - - TRBV9 14 TRBJ2-1
TGTGCCAGCAGTGAATCGGGACAGGGAACCTACGAGCAGTACTTC CASSESGQGTYEQYF - TRBD1 TRBV25-1 15 TRBJ2-7